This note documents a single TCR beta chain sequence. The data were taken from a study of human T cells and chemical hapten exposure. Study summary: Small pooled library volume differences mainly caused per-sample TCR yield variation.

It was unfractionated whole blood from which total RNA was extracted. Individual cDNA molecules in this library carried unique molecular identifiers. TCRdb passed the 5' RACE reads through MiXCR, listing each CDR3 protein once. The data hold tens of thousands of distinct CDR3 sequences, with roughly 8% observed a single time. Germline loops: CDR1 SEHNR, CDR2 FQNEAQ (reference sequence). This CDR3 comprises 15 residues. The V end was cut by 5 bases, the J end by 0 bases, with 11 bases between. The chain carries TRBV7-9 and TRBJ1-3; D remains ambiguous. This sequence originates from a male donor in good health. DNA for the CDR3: TGTGCCAGCAGCCCTTTCCCCGGCTCTGGAAACACCATATATTTT. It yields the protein CASSPFPGSGNTIYF.